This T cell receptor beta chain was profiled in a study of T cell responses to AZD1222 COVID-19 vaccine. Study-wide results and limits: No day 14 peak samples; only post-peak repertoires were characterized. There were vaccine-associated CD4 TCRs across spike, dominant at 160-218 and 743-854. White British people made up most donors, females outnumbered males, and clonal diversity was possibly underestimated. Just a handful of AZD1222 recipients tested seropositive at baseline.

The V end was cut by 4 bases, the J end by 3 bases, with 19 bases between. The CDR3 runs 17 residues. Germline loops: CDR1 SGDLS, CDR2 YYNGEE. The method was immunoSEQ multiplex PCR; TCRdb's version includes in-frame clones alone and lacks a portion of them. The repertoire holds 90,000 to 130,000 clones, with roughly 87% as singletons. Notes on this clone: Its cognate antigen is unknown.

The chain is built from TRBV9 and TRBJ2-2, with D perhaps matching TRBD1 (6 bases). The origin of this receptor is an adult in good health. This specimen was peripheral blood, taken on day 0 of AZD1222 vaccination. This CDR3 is CASSSFKGVRDTGELFF. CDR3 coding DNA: TGTGCCAGCAGCTCCTTCAAGGGGGTGAGGGACACCGGGGAGCTGTTTTTT.